Listed below are T cell receptor beta chains from one sample, sequenced in a study of OX40 agonist ivuxolimab in advanced cancers. Profiled with immunoSEQ multiplex PCR; TCRdb holds only in-frame clones, not every one. Among 55,000 to 90,000 clones listed, approximately 78% were seen once. The sample in question was CD4+ or CD8+ T cells sorted from blood, obtained in a trial of the OX40 agonist ivuxolimab. These TCRs come from an adult with an advanced solid tumor such as melanoma, head and neck, liver or kidney cancer. Each CDR3 is given with its conserved first and last residue. The D gene is left open where the match is weak. Clone sizes are given selectively: once, few, many, or a class where the clone is expanded.

J gene: TRBJ2-1
clone size: -
V gene: TRBV5-1
CDR3 length: 14
D gene: -
CDR3 DNA: TGCGCCAGCAGCTTGGTGCTGGGACTCCCGGTTGGGTTCTTC
CDR3 protein: CASSLVLGLPVGFF

J gene: TRBJ2-1
clone size: -
V gene: TRBV28
CDR3 length: 18
D gene: -
CDR3 DNA: TGTGCCAGCAGTTTAGCCCTGGGGACGGGGATTAAGAACAATGAGCAGTTCTTC
CDR3 protein: CASSLALGTGIKNNEQFF

J gene: TRBJ2-7
clone size: -
V gene: TRBV11-2
CDR3 length: 15
D gene: -
CDR3 DNA: TGTGCCAGCAGCTTAGAACAGGGTTATAGTTACGAGCAGTACTTC
CDR3 protein: CASSLEQGYSYEQYF

J gene: TRBJ2-6
clone size: -
V gene: TRBV10-3
CDR3 length: 14
D gene: TRBD2
CDR3 DNA: TGTGCCATCCGGGCGGGGGCTGGGGCCAACGTCCTGACTTTC
CDR3 protein: CAIRAGAGANVLTF

J gene: TRBJ1-5
clone size: -
V gene: TRBV6-1
CDR3 length: 13
D gene: -
CDR3 DNA: TGTGCCAGCGCGACTTCGGCTGGGACAACTATCCATTTT
CDR3 protein: CASATSAGTTIHF

J gene: TRBJ1-3
clone size: -
V gene: TRBV7-9
CDR3 length: 15
D gene: TRBD1
CDR3 DNA: TGTGCCAGCAGCCAGGACAGGGCCTCTGGAAACACCATATATTTT
CDR3 protein: CASSQDRASGNTIYF

J gene: TRBJ1-1
clone size: once
V gene: TRBV19
CDR3 length: 17
D gene: TRBD1
CDR3 DNA: TGTGCCAGTAAACAGGTCCGGGACAGGGGGCGCGGCACTGAAGCTTTCTTT
CDR3 protein: CASKQVRDRGRGTEAFF

J gene: TRBJ1-5
clone size: -
V gene: TRBV30
CDR3 length: 13
D gene: -
CDR3 DNA: TGTGCCTGGAGTGGGACGGGGAATCAGCCCCAGCATTTT
CDR3 protein: CAWSGTGNQPQHF

J gene: TRBJ1-2
clone size: -
V gene: TRBV5-4
CDR3 length: 15
D gene: -
CDR3 DNA: TGTGCCAGCAGCCCCGGACAGCAGTCTAACTATGGCTACACCTTC
CDR3 protein: CASSPGQQSNYGYTF

J gene: TRBJ2-1
clone size: -
V gene: TRBV7-6
CDR3 length: 13
D gene: -
CDR3 DNA: TGTGCCAGCAGCTCGCAGCGTTACAATGAGCAGTTCTTC
CDR3 protein: CASSSQRYNEQFF

J gene: TRBJ2-5
clone size: few
V gene: TRBV27
CDR3 length: 13
D gene: -
CDR3 DNA: TGTGCCAGCAGTCACCGGGGAGAAGAGACCCAGTACTTC
CDR3 protein: CASSHRGEETQYF

J gene: TRBJ1-1
clone size: once
V gene: TRBV5-6
CDR3 length: 17
D gene: TRBD1
CDR3 DNA: TGTGCCAGCAGCTTTGGGACAGGGAGTAGGGTGAACACTGAAGCTTTCTTT
CDR3 protein: CASSFGTGSRVNTEAFF

J gene: TRBJ1-1
clone size: -
V gene: TRBV5-4
CDR3 length: 15
D gene: TRBD1
CDR3 DNA: TGTGCCAGCAGCCCCCCGGGACAGGGTAATACTGAAGCTTTCTTT
CDR3 protein: CASSPPGQGNTEAFF

J gene: TRBJ1-5
clone size: -
V gene: TRBV19
CDR3 length: 15
D gene: -
CDR3 DNA: TGTGCCAGTAGTATTTTATCCAGGGTTTATCAGCCCCAGCATTTT
CDR3 protein: CASSILSRVYQPQHF

J gene: TRBJ1-5
clone size: -
V gene: TRBV30
CDR3 length: 15
D gene: TRBD1
CDR3 DNA: TGTGCCTGGAGTGTTGGGGGGACAGGCAATCAGCCCCAGCATTTT
CDR3 protein: CAWSVGGTGNQPQHF

J gene: TRBJ2-4
clone size: -
V gene: TRBV10-2
CDR3 length: 17
D gene: -
CDR3 DNA: TGCGCCAGCAGTGAGAGTATAGGACTTGGGGCAAGAAACATTCAGTACTTC
CDR3 protein: CASSESIGLGARNIQYF

J gene: TRBJ2-5
clone size: -
V gene: TRBV5-6
CDR3 length: 14
D gene: -
CDR3 DNA: TGTGCCAGCAGCCTTGCTACTGGCGCAGAGACCCAGTACTTC
CDR3 protein: CASSLATGAETQYF

J gene: TRBJ1-2
clone size: -
V gene: TRBV19
CDR3 length: 15
D gene: TRBD1
CDR3 DNA: TGTGCCAGTAGTATAGCCGGGACAGGAGGCTATGGCTACACCTTC
CDR3 protein: CASSIAGTGGYGYTF

J gene: TRBJ1-4
clone size: -
V gene: TRBV11-2
CDR3 length: 14
D gene: TRBD1
CDR3 DNA: TGTGCCAGCAGCTTGACAGGGGGAAATGAAAAACTGTTTTTT
CDR3 protein: CASSLTGGNEKLFF

J gene: TRBJ2-1
clone size: few
V gene: TRBV5-6
CDR3 length: 14
D gene: -
CDR3 DNA: TGTGCCAGCAGCCTCCCGGCAGGGGTCAATGAGCAGTTCTTC
CDR3 protein: CASSLPAGVNEQFF

J gene: TRBJ2-3
clone size: few
V gene: TRBV5-4
CDR3 length: 15
D gene: -
CDR3 DNA: TGTGCCAGCAGATTAGTCCCGAGGAGCACAGATACGCAGTATTTT
CDR3 protein: CASRLVPRSTDTQYF

J gene: TRBJ2-5
clone size: few
V gene: TRBV30
CDR3 length: 14
D gene: -
CDR3 DNA: TGTGCCTGGAGTGTTCCTCCACAGGGAAAGACCCAGTACTTC
CDR3 protein: CAWSVPPQGKTQYF

J gene: TRBJ2-5
clone size: -
V gene: TRBV29-1
CDR3 length: 13
D gene: TRBD2
CDR3 DNA: TGCAGCGTTCTTCGGGGGGGGCCGAGAGAGCAGTACTTC
CDR3 protein: CSVLRGGPREQYF

J gene: TRBJ2-6
clone size: -
V gene: TRBV7-2
CDR3 length: 19
D gene: TRBD1
CDR3 DNA: TGTGCCAGCAGCTTTGGGACAGGGGGCGGGGGCTCTGGGGCCAACGTCCTGACTTTC
CDR3 protein: CASSFGTGGGGSGANVLTF

J gene: TRBJ2-7
clone size: -
V gene: TRBV27
CDR3 length: 12
D gene: -
CDR3 DNA: TGTGCCAGCAGGACTACGGGATACGAGCAGTACTTC
CDR3 protein: CASRTTGYEQYF

J gene: TRBJ1-1
clone size: few
V gene: TRBV9
CDR3 length: 15
D gene: TRBD1
CDR3 DNA: TGTGCCAGCAGCGCCGGACAGGGGGCGTACACTGAAGCTTTCTTT
CDR3 protein: CASSAGQGAYTEAFF

J gene: TRBJ2-7
clone size: -
V gene: TRBV19
CDR3 length: 16
D gene: TRBD1
CDR3 DNA: TGTGCCAGTAGTACGGCATGGGACAGGGCGTCCTACGAGCAGTACTTC
CDR3 protein: CASSTAWDRASYEQYF

J gene: TRBJ2-7
clone size: -
V gene: TRBV5-1
CDR3 length: 14
D gene: TRBD1
CDR3 DNA: TGCGCCAGCAGCTCCACAGGGGCCCGCTACGAGCAGTACTTC
CDR3 protein: CASSSTGARYEQYF

J gene: TRBJ2-4
clone size: -
V gene: TRBV19
CDR3 length: 13
D gene: -
CDR3 DNA: TGTGCCAGTATGCCCCAAGCCAAAAACATTCAGTACTTC
CDR3 protein: CASMPQAKNIQYF

J gene: TRBJ1-1
clone size: -
V gene: TRBV5-1
CDR3 length: 16
D gene: TRBD1
CDR3 DNA: TGCGCCAGCAGTCTTCGCCCCCTGACAGGGACCACTGAAGCTTTCTTT
CDR3 protein: CASSLRPLTGTTEAFF

J gene: TRBJ2-7
clone size: -
V gene: TRBV6-4
CDR3 length: 16
D gene: TRBD1
CDR3 DNA: TGTGCCAGCAGTGACCCTGAGGGACAGGGTCCCTACGAGCAGTACTTC
CDR3 protein: CASSDPEGQGPYEQYF

J gene: TRBJ1-1
clone size: -
V gene: TRBV18
CDR3 length: 14
D gene: TRBD1
CDR3 DNA: TGTGCCAGCTCACCTCAGGGGGAGGGAACTGAAGCTTTCTTT
CDR3 protein: CASSPQGEGTEAFF